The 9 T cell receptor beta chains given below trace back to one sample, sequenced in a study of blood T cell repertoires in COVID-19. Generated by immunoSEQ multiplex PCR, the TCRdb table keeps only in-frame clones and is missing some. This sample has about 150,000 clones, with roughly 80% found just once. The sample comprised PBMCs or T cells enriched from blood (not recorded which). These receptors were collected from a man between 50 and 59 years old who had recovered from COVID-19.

The CDR3 here is CASSLVGGGPPYNEQFF. The CDR3 DNA reads TGTGCCAGCAGCTTGGTCGGGGGGGGACCCCCCTACAATGAGCAGTTCTTC. The chain links TRBV5-5 to TRBJ2-1, with TRBD2 identical over 8 bases. CDR1 and CDR2 (germline): SGHKS, YYEKEE (reference sequence). CDR3 length: 17 amino acids. The V segment lost 0 bases and the J segment 2 bases; nucleotides outside the gene matches: 7. Combining the CDR3 with reference TRBV5-5 and TRBJ2-1 gives the whole variable domain DAGVTQSPTHLIKTRGQQVTLRCSPISGHKSVSWYQQVLGQGPQFIFQYYEKEERGRGNFPDRFSARQFPNYSSELNVNALLLGDSALYLCASSLVGGGPPYNEQFFGPGTRLTVL.

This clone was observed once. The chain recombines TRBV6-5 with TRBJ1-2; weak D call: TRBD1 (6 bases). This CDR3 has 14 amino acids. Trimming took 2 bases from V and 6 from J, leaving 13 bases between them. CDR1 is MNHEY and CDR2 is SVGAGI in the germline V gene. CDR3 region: CASSYAQGLDGYTF. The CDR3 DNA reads TGTGCCAGCAGTTACGCACAGGGTTTGGATGGCTACACCTTC.

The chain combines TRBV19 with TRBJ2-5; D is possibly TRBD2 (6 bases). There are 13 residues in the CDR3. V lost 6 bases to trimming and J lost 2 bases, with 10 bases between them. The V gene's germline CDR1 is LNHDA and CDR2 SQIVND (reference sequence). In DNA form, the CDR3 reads TGTGCCAGTAGGGGGGGAATTCAAGAGACCCAGTACTTC. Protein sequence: CASRGGIQETQYF.

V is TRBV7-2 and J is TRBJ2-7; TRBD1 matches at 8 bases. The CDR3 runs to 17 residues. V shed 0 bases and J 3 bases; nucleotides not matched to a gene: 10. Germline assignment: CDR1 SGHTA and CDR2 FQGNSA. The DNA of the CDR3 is TGTGCCAGCAGCTTAGCGCGCTCGGGACAGGAGTTCTACGAGCAGTACTTC. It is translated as CASSLARSGQEFYEQYF.

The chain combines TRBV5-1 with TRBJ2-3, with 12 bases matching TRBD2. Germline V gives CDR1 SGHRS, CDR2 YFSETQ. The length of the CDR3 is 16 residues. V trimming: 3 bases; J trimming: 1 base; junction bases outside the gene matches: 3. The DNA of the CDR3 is TGCGCCAGCAGCTCTTGGACTAGCGGGGGCACAGATACGCAGTATTTT. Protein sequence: CASSSWTSGGTDTQYF. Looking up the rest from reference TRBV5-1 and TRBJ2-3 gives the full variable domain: KAGVTQTPRYLIKTRGQQVTLSCSPISGHRSVSWYQQTPGQGLQFLFEYFSETQRNKGNFPGRFSGRQFSNSRSEMNVSTLELGDSALYLCASSSWTSGGTDTQYFGPGTRLTVL.

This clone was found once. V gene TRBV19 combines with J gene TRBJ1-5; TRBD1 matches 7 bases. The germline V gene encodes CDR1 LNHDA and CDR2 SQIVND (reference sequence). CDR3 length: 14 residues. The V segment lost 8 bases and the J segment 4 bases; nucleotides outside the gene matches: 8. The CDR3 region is CASEQGSRNQPQHF. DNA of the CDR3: TGTGCCAGTGAACAGGGGTCACGGAATCAGCCCCAGCATTTT.

CDR3 in amino acids: CASSFLGRGSNQPQHF. Written as DNA, the CDR3 is TGTGCCAGCAGCTTCTTGGGGAGAGGAAGCAATCAGCCCCAGCATTTT. The V call is TRBV7-9, the J call TRBJ1-5; the D is unclear. From germline, CDR1 is SEHNR and CDR2 FQNEAQ (reference sequence). There are 16 residues in the CDR3. V was trimmed by 3 bases and J by 1 base, leaving 13 bases between them.

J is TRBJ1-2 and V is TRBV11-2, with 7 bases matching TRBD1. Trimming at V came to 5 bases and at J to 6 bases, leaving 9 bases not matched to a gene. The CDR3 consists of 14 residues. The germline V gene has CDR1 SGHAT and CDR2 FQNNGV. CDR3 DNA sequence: TGTGCCAGCAGCCCGGACAGGACCCTGGATGGCTACACCTTC. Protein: CASSPDRTLDGYTF.

DNA for the CDR3: TGTGCCAGCAGACCACAGGGCACAGATACGCAGTATTTT. Translation gives CASRPQGTDTQYF. The chain links TRBV7-2 to TRBJ2-3; D is perhaps TRBD1 (5 bases). Trimming removed 6 bases at V and 1 base at J, with 8 bases between. There are 13 residues in the CDR3. Germline V gene lookup returns CDR1 SGHTA and CDR2 FQGNSA.